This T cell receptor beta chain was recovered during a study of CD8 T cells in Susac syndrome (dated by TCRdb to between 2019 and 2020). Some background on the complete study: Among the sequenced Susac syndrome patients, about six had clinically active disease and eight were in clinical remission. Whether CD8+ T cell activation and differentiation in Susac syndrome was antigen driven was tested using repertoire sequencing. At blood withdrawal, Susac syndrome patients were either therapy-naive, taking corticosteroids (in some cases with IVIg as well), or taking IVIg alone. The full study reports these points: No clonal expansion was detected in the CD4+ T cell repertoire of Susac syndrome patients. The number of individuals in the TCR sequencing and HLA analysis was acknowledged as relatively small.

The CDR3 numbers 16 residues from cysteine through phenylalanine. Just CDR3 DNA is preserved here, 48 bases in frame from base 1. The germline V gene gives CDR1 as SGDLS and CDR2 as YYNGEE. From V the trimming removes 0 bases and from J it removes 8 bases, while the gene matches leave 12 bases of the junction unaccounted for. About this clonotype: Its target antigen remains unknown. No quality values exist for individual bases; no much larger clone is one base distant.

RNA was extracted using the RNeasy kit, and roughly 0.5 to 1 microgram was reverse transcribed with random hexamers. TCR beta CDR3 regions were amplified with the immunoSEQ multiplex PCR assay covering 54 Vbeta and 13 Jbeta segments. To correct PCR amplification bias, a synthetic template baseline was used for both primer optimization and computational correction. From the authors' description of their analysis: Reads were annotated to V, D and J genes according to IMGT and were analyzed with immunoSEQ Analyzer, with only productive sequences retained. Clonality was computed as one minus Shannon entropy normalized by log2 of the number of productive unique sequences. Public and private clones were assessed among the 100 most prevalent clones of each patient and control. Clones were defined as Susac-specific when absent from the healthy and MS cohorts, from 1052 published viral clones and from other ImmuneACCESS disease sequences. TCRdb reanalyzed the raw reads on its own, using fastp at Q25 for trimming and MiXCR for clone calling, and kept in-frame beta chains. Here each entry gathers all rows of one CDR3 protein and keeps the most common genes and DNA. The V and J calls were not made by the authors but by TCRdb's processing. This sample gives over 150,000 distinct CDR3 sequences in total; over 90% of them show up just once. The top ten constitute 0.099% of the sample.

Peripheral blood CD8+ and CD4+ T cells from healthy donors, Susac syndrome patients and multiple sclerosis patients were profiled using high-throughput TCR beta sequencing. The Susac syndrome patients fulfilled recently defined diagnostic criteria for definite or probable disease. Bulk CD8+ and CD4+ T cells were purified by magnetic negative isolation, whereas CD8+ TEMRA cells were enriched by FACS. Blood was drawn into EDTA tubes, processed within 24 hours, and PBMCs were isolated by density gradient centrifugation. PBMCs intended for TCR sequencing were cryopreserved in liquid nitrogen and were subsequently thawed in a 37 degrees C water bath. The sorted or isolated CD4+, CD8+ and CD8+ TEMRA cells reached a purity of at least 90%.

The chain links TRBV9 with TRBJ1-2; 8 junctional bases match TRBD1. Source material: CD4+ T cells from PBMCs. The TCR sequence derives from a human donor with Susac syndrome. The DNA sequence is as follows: TGTGCCAGCAGCGTAGTCACAGGGGGGACGACCTACGGCTACACCTTC. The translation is CASSVVTGGTTYGYTF.